This T cell receptor beta chain was sequenced for a study of shared clonotypes between healthy human individuals. Germline V gene sequence: CDR1 SGHKS, CDR2 YYEKEE (reference sequence). Trimming pared 4 bases from V and 6 bases from J, leaving 23 bases between. The CDR3 has 16 amino acids. The protocol was immunoSEQ multiplex PCR, while the TCRdb copy is restricted to in-frame clones and leaves out a portion. The sample contains a few million clones, 85% to 95% of which appear only once. The J gene is TRBJ2-7, the V gene TRBV5-5; possibly TRBD2 for D (6 bases). This sequence originates from a man younger than 30 in good health. Some clones in this sample may be carry-over from other donors' samples. Sequencing was carried out using naive CD4+ T cells from PBMCs. Subset: CD45RA+ positively selected. CDR3 protein: CASSVTRDRNGGEQYF. The DNA of the CDR3 is TGTGCCAGCAGCGTGACCAGGGATCGAAACGGGGGCGAGCAGTACTTC.